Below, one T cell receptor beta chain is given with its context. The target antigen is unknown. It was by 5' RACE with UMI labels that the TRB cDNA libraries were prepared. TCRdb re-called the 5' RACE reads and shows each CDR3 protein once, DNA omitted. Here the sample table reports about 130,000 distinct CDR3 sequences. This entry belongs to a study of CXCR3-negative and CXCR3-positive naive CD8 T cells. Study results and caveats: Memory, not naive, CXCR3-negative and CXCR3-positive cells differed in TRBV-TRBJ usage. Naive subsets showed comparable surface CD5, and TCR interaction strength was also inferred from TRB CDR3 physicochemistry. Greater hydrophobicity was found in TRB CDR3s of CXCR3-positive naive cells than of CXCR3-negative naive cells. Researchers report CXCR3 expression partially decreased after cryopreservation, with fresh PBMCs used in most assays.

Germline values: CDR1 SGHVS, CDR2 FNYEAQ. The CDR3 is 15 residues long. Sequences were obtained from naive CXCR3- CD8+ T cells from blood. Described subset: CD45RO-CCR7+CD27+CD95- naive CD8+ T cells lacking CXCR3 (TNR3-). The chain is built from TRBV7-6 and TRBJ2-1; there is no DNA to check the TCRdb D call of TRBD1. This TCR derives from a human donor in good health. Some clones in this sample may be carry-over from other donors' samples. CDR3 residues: CASTLGGQGNYEQFF.